These T cell receptor beta chains were read from a single sample in a study of blood T cell repertoires in COVID-19. Assay used: immunoSEQ multiplex PCR; TCRdb lists only in-frame clones, some missing. The data show under 200,000 clones, approximately 86% seen once. What was sequenced was peripheral blood. Receptors were obtained from an elderly woman with COVID-19, enrolled during active disease. Each CDR3 is given with its conserved first and last residue. Each record gives: D gene, clone size, V gene, J gene, CDR3 protein, CDR3 DNA. The D gene is left open where the match is weak. Only some rows state a clone size, as once, few, many or a class for expanded clones.

TRBD1	NA	TRBV7-3	TRBJ1-1	CASSLTRDRGTEAFF	TGTGCCAGCAGCTTAACCCGGGACAGGGGAACTGAAGCTTTCTTT
TRBD1	NA	TRBV15	TRBJ1-2	CATSRDTGGYGYTF	TGTGCCACCAGCAGAGATACAGGGGGGTATGGCTACACCTTC
TRBD1	NA	TRBV19	TRBJ2-6	CASGRQGGPSGANVLTF	TGTGCCAGTGGCCGACAGGGGGGTCCCTCTGGGGCCAACGTCCTGACTTTC
NA	NA	TRBV6-5	TRBJ1-1	CASIGQGNTEAFF	TGTGCCAGCATCGGCCAGGGGAACACTGAAGCTTTCTTT
TRBD2	NA	TRBV10-3	TRBJ2-7	CAISGLAGAYEQYF	TGTGCCATCAGTGGTCTAGCGGGAGCCTACGAGCAGTACTTC
TRBD1	NA	TRBV28	TRBJ1-6	CASSLYRGDSPLHF	TGTGCCAGCAGTTTATACAGGGGGGATTCACCCCTCCACTTT
TRBD1	few	TRBV25-1	TRBJ1-6	CASSPRRQGNSPLHF	TGTGCCAGCAGTCCGCGAAGACAGGGGAATTCACCCCTCCACTTT
NA	once	TRBV5-4	TRBJ2-5	CASSLQQETQYF	TGTGCCAGCAGCTTGCAGCAAGAGACCCAGTACTTC
NA	NA	TRBV2	TRBJ1-1	CATPRGGGGAGTEAFF	TGTGCCACCCCACGGGGAGGCGGGGGAGCTGGCACTGAAGCTTTCTTT
NA	NA	TRBV24-1	TRBJ1-2	CATSDLTGYYTF	TGTGCCACCAGTGACCTAACAGGATACTACACCTTC
TRBD1	once	TRBV3-1/TRBV3-2	TRBJ1-4	CASSQSDRGGEKLFF	TGTGCCAGCAGCCAATCAGACAGGGGAGGGGAAAAACTGTTTTTT
NA	NA	TRBV28	TRBJ2-7	CASSKTAYEQYF	TGTGCCAGCAGTAAGACAGCCTACGAGCAGTACTTC
NA	NA	TRBV2	TRBJ1-5	CASSAQGRGQPQHF	TGTGCCAGCAGTGCCCAGGGTAGGGGTCAGCCCCAGCATTTT
TRBD2	NA	TRBV24-1	TRBJ2-1	CATSDPKTSNHEQFF	TGTGCCACCAGTGACCCCAAGACTAGCAACCATGAGCAGTTCTTC
NA	NA	TRBV2	TRBJ2-3	CASTGDGGGPDTQYF	TGTGCCAGCACCGGGGATGGGGGGGGCCCAGATACGCAGTATTTT
TRBD1	NA	TRBV18	TRBJ2-5	CASSPLGQYQVETQYF	TGTGCCAGCTCACCCCTGGGACAGTACCAGGTGGAGACCCAGTACTTC
TRBD1	NA	TRBV7-9	TRBJ2-2	CASSLAGTGAGELFF	TGTGCCAGCAGCTTAGCCGGGACAGGGGCCGGGGAGCTGTTTTTT
TRBD1	NA	TRBV7-2	TRBJ2-6	CASSRHGTGRSGANVLTF	TGTGCCAGCAGCCGCCATGGGACAGGCCGCTCTGGGGCCAACGTCCTGACTTTC
NA	NA	TRBV15	TRBJ2-1	CATSGLLQNSYNEQFF	TGTGCCACCAGCGGCCTTCTTCAAAACTCCTACAATGAGCAGTTCTTC
TRBD2	NA	TRBV13	TRBJ2-3	CASSLRTSGASDTQYF	TGTGCCAGCAGCTTACGTACTAGCGGGGCTTCGGATACGCAGTATTTT
NA	NA	TRBV7-6	TRBJ2-1	CASSMDSYEQFF	TGTGCCAGCAGCATGGACTCTTATGAGCAGTTCTTC
TRBD1	once	TRBV5-6	TRBJ1-2	CASSPTGGSEGYTF	TGTGCCAGCAGCCCTACAGGGGGATCGGAAGGCTACACCTTC
TRBD2	NA	TRBV19	TRBJ2-7	CASSTSGLAGEQYF	TGTGCCAGTAGTACATCCGGACTAGCGGGAGAGCAGTACTTC
NA	NA	TRBV4-3	TRBJ2-1	CASSQDLRARNEQFF	TGCGCCAGCAGCCAAGATCTGAGGGCCCGGAATGAGCAGTTCTTC
NA	NA	TRBV28	TRBJ1-6	CASSWGGVGNSPLHF	TGTGCCAGCAGTTGGGGGGGCGTGGGTAATTCACCCCTCCACTTT
NA	NA	TRBV6-5	TRBJ1-6	CASTGQSDSPLHF	TGTGCCAGCACTGGACAGTCGGATTCACCCCTCCACTTT
NA	NA	TRBV9	TRBJ2-2	CASSVQGFPGELFF	TGTGCCAGCAGCGTACAGGGATTTCCCGGGGAGCTGTTTTTT
TRBD1	few	TRBV2	TRBJ2-4	CASSGQGGNIQYF	TGTGCCAGCAGTGGACAGGGGGGGAACATTCAGTACTTC
TRBD1	once	TRBV9	TRBJ2-3	CASSPQGLGADTQYF	TGTGCCAGCAGCCCACAGGGGTTAGGTGCAGATACGCAGTATTTT
NA	NA	TRBV4-1	TRBJ2-2	CASSQEKQRVDTGELFF	TGCGCCAGCAGCCAAGAGAAACAGCGGGTAGACACCGGGGAGCTGTTTTTT
NA	NA	TRBV15	TRBJ1-3	CATRSSNTISGNTIYF	TGTGCCACCAGGTCAAGTAACACCATCTCTGGAAACACCATATATTTT
NA	few	TRBV3-1/TRBV3-2	TRBJ1-2	CASSPTANYGYTF	TGTGCCAGCAGCCCCACGGCTAACTATGGCTACACCTTC
TRBD1	NA	TRBV3-1/TRBV3-2	TRBJ1-2	CAAGQGYGYTF	TGTGCCGCGGGACAGGGGTATGGCTACACCTTC
TRBD1	NA	TRBV12-3/TRBV12-4	TRBJ1-2	CASRRTGLGGYTF	TGTGCCAGCAGGCGGACAGGGTTAGGCGGCTACACCTTC
TRBD2	NA	TRBV7-2	TRBJ2-7	CASSLERGSSYEQYF	TGTGCCAGCAGCTTAGAGCGGGGTAGCTCCTACGAGCAGTACTTC
NA	NA	TRBV3-1/TRBV3-2	TRBJ1-2	CASSLGVSGGYTF	TGTGCCAGCAGCCTTGGGGTGTCGGGGGGCTACACCTTC
NA	NA	TRBV5-4	TRBJ2-2	CASSPGTPNTGELFF	TGTGCCAGCAGTCCCGGGACTCCAAACACCGGGGAGCTGTTTTTT
TRBD2	NA	TRBV6-2/TRBV6-3	TRBJ2-2	CASSYSGGRAGGELFF	TGTGCCAGCAGTTACTCCGGCGGGAGGGCAGGCGGGGAGCTGTTTTTT
TRBD1	NA	TRBV27	TRBJ2-3	CASRPQGARTDTQYF	TGTGCCAGCAGGCCACAGGGGGCGCGGACAGATACGCAGTATTTT
NA	NA	TRBV27	TRBJ1-2	CASSFGDAYGYTF	TGTGCCAGCAGCTTCGGGGATGCCTATGGCTACACCTTC
NA	NA	TRBV7-3	TRBJ2-2	CASSQGSLTGELFF	TGTGCCAGCAGCCAGGGATCTCTAACCGGGGAGCTGTTTTTT
NA	NA	TRBV28	TRBJ2-7	CAIGKPGAYEQYF	TGTGCCATCGGTAAGCCAGGGGCCTACGAGCAGTACTTC
TRBD1	NA	TRBV6-6	TRBJ1-4	CASRGRTGDEKLFF	TGTGCCAGCAGGGGTCGGACAGGGGATGAAAAACTGTTTTTT
NA	NA	TRBV14	TRBJ1-5	CASSQDVLWGGRHTRNSNQPQHF	TGTGCCAGCAGCCAAGATGTTCTGTGGGGGGGTCGACACACACGGAATAGCAATCAGCCCCAGCATTTT
NA	NA	TRBV5-1	TRBJ1-3	CASSLDEGSGGNTIYF	TGCGCCAGCAGCTTGGACGAAGGATCAGGAGGAAACACCATATATTTT
NA	NA	TRBV6-5	TRBJ1-1	CASSYAETNTEAFF	TGTGCCAGCAGTTATGCAGAAACGAACACTGAAGCTTTCTTT
NA	few	TRBV6-1	TRBJ1-2	CASSEAGTGIGYTF	TGTGCCAGCAGTGAAGCAGGCACAGGGATCGGCTACACCTTC
NA	NA	TRBV27	TRBJ2-1	CASSLGRYNEQFF	TGTGCCAGCAGTTTAGGTCGGTACAATGAGCAGTTCTTC
NA	NA	TRBV12-3/TRBV12-4	TRBJ1-1	CASSLNRMGAFF	TGTGCCAGCAGTTTGAACAGGATGGGAGCTTTCTTT
NA	NA	TRBV6-5	TRBJ2-3	CASSFPFTSTDTQYF	TGTGCCAGCAGTTTCCCTTTTACTAGCACAGATACGCAGTATTTT